This T cell receptor beta chain derives from a study of shared clonotypes between healthy human individuals. Whole-study findings and limits: Lower generation probabilities were found for non-shared clonotypes than for those shared by all four donors.

The germline V gene has CDR1 MNHEY and CDR2 SMNVEV (reference sequence). V was cut by 6 bases and J by 8 bases, with 10 bases left in between. This CDR3 is built from 11 residues. It was CD45RO-negative cells, positively selected for CCR7, that made up naive CD8 cells, with terminally differentiated effector memory CD45RA+ cells excluded. In regard to this clone: The antigen is not known.

Produced via immunoSEQ multiplex PCR; TCRdb's table is partial and in-frame only. The table lists roughly 590,000 clones, about 95% of them singletons. Input material: naive CD8+ T cells sorted from blood. This chain links TRBV27 with TRBJ1-2; unclear D gene. The receptor was isolated from a woman aged 25 to 45 in good health. The CDR3 reads CASRDFNGYTF. The CDR3 DNA sequence: TGTGCCAGCAGGGACTTTAACGGCTACACCTTC.